These 21 T cell receptor beta chains were sequenced from one sample in a study of blood T cell repertoires in COVID-19. The data were produced by immunoSEQ multiplex PCR, yet TCRdb's version contains in-frame clones alone and is incomplete. The sample holds about 410,000 clones, 89% seen once. The source material was peripheral blood. These receptors were obtained from a woman between 35 and 50 years old with COVID-19, enrolled during active disease.

The rearrangement uses TRBV7-2 and TRBJ1-3; a weak D match, TRBD1 (6 bases). The CDR3 sequence is 16 residues long. The germline V gene has CDR1 SGHTA and CDR2 FQGNSA. The V end lost 5 bases, the J end lost 0 bases, and 14 bases lay between the germline ends. The CDR3 region is CASSTLRGTSGNTIYF. The CDR3, as DNA: TGTGCCAGCAGCACCCTCAGGGGAACCTCTGGAAACACCATATATTTT.

This clone was found once. The chain carries TRBV3-1 (or the pseudogene TRBV3-2) and TRBJ2-7; 7 nucleotides align to TRBD1. J was trimmed by 3 bases and V by 6 bases; bases with no gene match: 11. The CDR3 is made up of 15 amino acids. Germline V gives CDR1 LGHDT, CDR2 YNNKEL (reference sequence). The CDR3 nucleotides read TGTGCCAGCAGTCGAGGGTCTGACAGGGTCTACGAGCAGTACTTC. This encodes CASSRGSDRVYEQYF.

The chain has TRBV13 and TRBJ2-7; D is possibly TRBD2 (6 bases). The CDR3 covers 12 residues. Germline V gene lookup returns CDR1 PRHDT and CDR2 FYEKMQ (reference sequence). Trimming stripped 4 bases from V and 9 bases from J, with 13 bases between. CDR3 amino acids: CASSSFRRGQYF. For the CDR3, the DNA is TGTGCCAGCAGCTCCTTCAGGAGGGGGCAGTACTTC.

The chain carries TRBV27 and TRBJ2-1; a weak D match, TRBD1 (5 bases). V was shortened by 6 bases and J by 15 bases, with 15 bases between the two germline ends. CDR3 length: 11 residues. Germline V gene sequence: CDR1 MNHEY, CDR2 SMNVEV (reference sequence). CDR3 loop: CASRKGAIRFF. CDR3 sequence (DNA): TGTGCCAGCAGGAAAGGGGCTATAAGGTTCTTC.

The J gene is TRBJ1-2, the V gene TRBV28, with 9 bases that match TRBD1. This CDR3 has 14 residues. V lost 2 bases, J lost 6 bases, and 4 bases stayed unmatched. Germline lookup yields CDR1 MDHEN and CDR2 SYDVKM. CDR3 residues: CASSLGTGRNGYTF. The CDR3 region has the DNA TGTGCCAGCAGTTTAGGGACAGGGAGGAATGGCTACACCTTC.

The chain employs TRBV4-3 and TRBJ2-1, with 9 positions matching TRBD2. V lost 2 bases, J lost 7 bases, and 3 bases stayed unmatched. There are 14 residues in the CDR3. Germline values: CDR1 LGHNA, CDR2 YSLEER. The CDR3 DNA sequence: TGCGCCAGCAGCCAAAATAGCGGGGGAAATGAGCAGTTCTTC. This codes for CASSQNSGGNEQFF.

CDR3 nucleotides: TGTGCCAGCAGTTTACGGACAGGGGAAGCTTTCTTT. Protein sequence: CASSLRTGEAFF. V and J are TRBV28 and TRBJ1-1, with 8 nucleotides matching TRBD1. The CDR3 spans 12 residues. After removal of 2 bases from V and 8 bases from J, the junction contained 1 base not matched to a gene. Looked up from germline, CDR1 is MDHEN and CDR2 is SYDVKM.

V gene TRBV11-2 combines with J gene TRBJ2-1; D may be TRBD2 (5 bases). V was cut by 4 bases and J by 7 bases, with 17 bases left in between. Germline CDR1 reads SGHAT; CDR2 reads FQNNGV. The CDR3 length is 15 residues. CDR3 protein: CASSSGVTARNEQFF. The CDR3 bases are TGTGCCAGCAGCTCCGGGGTAACAGCGAGGAATGAGCAGTTCTTC.

The chain carries TRBV28 and TRBJ1-2, with 8 bases identical to TRBD1. The CDR3 contains 13 residues. Germline lookup yields CDR1 MDHEN and CDR2 SYDVKM. Trimming at V came to 4 bases and at J to 8 bases, leaving 6 bases not matched to a gene. CDR3 sequence: CASSSDRGRGYTF. CDR3 nucleotides: TGTGCCAGCAGTTCAGACAGGGGAAGAGGCTACACCTTC.

The V gene is TRBV24-1, the J gene TRBJ2-2, with 9 positions matching TRBD1. The CDR3 spans 17 residues. Germline V gene sequence: CDR1 KGHDR, CDR2 SFDVKD. V lost 3 bases and J lost 3; bases outside the gene matches: 7. The DNA for the CDR3 is TGTGCCACCAGTGATCCTGGGACAGGGACCTACACCGGGGAGCTGTTTTTT. Translating gives CATSDPGTGTYTGELFF.

The chain employs TRBV4-1 and TRBJ1-6; no clear D. With 0 bases removed from V and 0 bases from J, the gap between germline ends came to 9 bases. The CDR3 covers 17 residues. Per germline, CDR1 MGHRA and CDR2 YSYEKL. The CDR3 coding sequence is TGCGCCAGCAGCCAAGATCCCCTGAGCTCCTATAATTCACCCCTCCACTTT. Translating gives CASSQDPLSSYNSPLHF.

This chain joins TRBV6-6 and TRBJ1-1; D is ambiguous. The CDR3 has 12 residues. Deletions cut 10 bases from V and 7 bases from J, with 16 bases between. The germline V gene encodes CDR1 MNHNY and CDR2 SVGAGI (reference sequence). The CDR3 sequence is CAIRHSILEAFF. CDR3 DNA sequence: TGTGCCATCAGACATTCCATTCTTGAAGCTTTCTTT.

This chain joins TRBV25-1 and TRBJ1-5; D gene uncertain. The V gene lost 1 base and the J gene lost 7 bases, with 5 bases spanning the gap. Germline V gives CDR1 MGHDK, CDR2 SYGVNS. The CDR3 runs to 12 residues. DNA of the CDR3: TGTGCCAGCAGTGAATCTAACCAGCCCCAGCATTTT. As protein: CASSESNQPQHF. Complete variable domain (other parts from reference TRBV25-1 and TRBJ1-5): EADIYQTPRYLVIGTGKKITLECSQTMGHDKMYWYQQDPGMELHLIHYSYGVNSTEKGDLSSESTVSRIRTEHFPLTLESARPSHTSQYLCASSESNQPQHFGDGTRLSIL.

The CDR3: CASSLGNRVETQYF. The CDR3 region has the DNA TGTGCCAGCAGCTTAGGAAACAGGGTGGAGACCCAGTACTTC. The rearrangement joins TRBV11-2 to TRBJ2-5; D may be TRBD1 (6 bases). Germline V gene data show CDR1 as SGHAT and CDR2 as FQNNGV. The V and J ends lost 1 base and 5 bases respectively, with 11 bases between them. This CDR3 contains 14 residues. Full variable domain (rest looked up from reference TRBV11-2 and TRBJ2-5): EAGVAQSPRYKIIEKRQSVAFWCNPISGHATLYWYQQILGQGPKLLIQFQNNGVVDDSQLPKDRFSAERLKGVDSTLKIQPAKLEDSAVYLCASSLGNRVETQYFGPGTRLLVL.

The chain recombines TRBV24-1 with TRBJ2-1, with D tentatively TRBD2 (5 bases). Trimming cost V 4 bases and J 12 bases, with 21 bases left between them. This CDR3 spans 15 amino acids. Germline CDR1 is KGHDR and CDR2 is SFDVKD. The CDR3 loop is CATSDPTDSRLMQFF. The CDR3, as DNA: TGTGCCACCAGTGACCCCACGGACTCGAGGTTGATGCAGTTCTTC.

This sequence joins TRBV6-5 and TRBJ1-4; TRBD1 might be the D (5 bases). The germline CDR1 and CDR2 sequences are MNHEY and SVGAGI. The CDR3 sequence is 14 residues long. The V gene lost 4 bases and the J gene lost 10 bases, with 16 bases spanning the gap. CDR3 nucleotide sequence: TGTGCCAGCAGTTTCCTTTCACGGCAGGGAAAACTGTTTTTT. This gives the protein CASSFLSRQGKLFF.

The chain has TRBV7-8 and TRBJ1-1; D ambiguous. Germline V lookup: CDR1 SGHVS, CDR2 FQNEAQ. V lost 0 bases and J lost 4, with 18 bases in between. This CDR3 is built from 17 residues. The DNA of the CDR3 is TGTGCCAGCAGCTTAGCGTATGGTTTTAAAGAGGTCACTGAAGCTTTCTTT. Amino acids: CASSLAYGFKEVTEAFF. The whole variable domain, remainder taken from reference TRBV7-8 and TRBJ1-1, is GAGVSQSPRYKVAKRGQDVALRCDPISGHVSLFWYQQALGQGPEFLTYFQNEAQLDKSGLPSDRFFAERPEGSVSTLKIQRTQQEDSAVYLCASSLAYGFKEVTEAFFGQGTRLTVV.

V gene TRBV5-4 combines with J gene TRBJ2-3; 12 positions match TRBD2. CDR1 and CDR2 from the germline V gene are SGHNT and YYREEE (reference sequence). The CDR3 has 16 residues. With 0 bases clipped from V and 3 bases from J, the junction kept 2 bases outside the gene matches. The CDR3 region is CASSLGLAGETDTQYF. The CDR3 region has the DNA TGTGCCAGCAGCTTGGGACTAGCGGGGGAGACAGATACGCAGTATTTT.

J is TRBJ1-2 and V is TRBV7-9; D is possibly TRBD1 (6 bases). The germline V gene encodes CDR1 SEHNR and CDR2 FQNEAQ (reference sequence). The ends were cut back, 0 bases at V and 0 bases at J, with 17 bases in the middle. This CDR3 is built from 18 residues. CDR3 DNA sequence: TGTGCCAGCAGCTTAGCCCCGCCAGGGAGGGGGACTAACTATGGCTACACCTTC. This gives the protein CASSLAPPGRGTNYGYTF.

The table lists this clone with a few counts. The chain is built from TRBV2 and TRBJ1-1, with a tentative D call TRBD1 (5 bases). Per the germline V gene, CDR1 is SNHLY and CDR2 is FYNNEI. CDR3 length: 14 amino acids. The V end lost 1 base, the J end lost 4 bases, and 10 bases lay between the germline ends. CDR3 nucleotides: TGTGCCAGCAGTGAAGAAGGGGAAGCCACTGAAGCTTTCTTT. It specifies CASSEEGEATEAFF.

The chain combines TRBV9 with TRBJ2-1, with unresolved D. Germline-derived CDR1 and CDR2 are SGDLS and YYNGEE. The CDR3 extends over 16 amino acids. Between the trimmed V and J ends, which lost 0 bases and 1 base, there was a span of 11 bases. This CDR3 reads CASSVARSRSYNEQFF. The CDR3 DNA reads TGTGCCAGCAGCGTAGCGCGTAGCCGGTCCTACAATGAGCAGTTCTTC.